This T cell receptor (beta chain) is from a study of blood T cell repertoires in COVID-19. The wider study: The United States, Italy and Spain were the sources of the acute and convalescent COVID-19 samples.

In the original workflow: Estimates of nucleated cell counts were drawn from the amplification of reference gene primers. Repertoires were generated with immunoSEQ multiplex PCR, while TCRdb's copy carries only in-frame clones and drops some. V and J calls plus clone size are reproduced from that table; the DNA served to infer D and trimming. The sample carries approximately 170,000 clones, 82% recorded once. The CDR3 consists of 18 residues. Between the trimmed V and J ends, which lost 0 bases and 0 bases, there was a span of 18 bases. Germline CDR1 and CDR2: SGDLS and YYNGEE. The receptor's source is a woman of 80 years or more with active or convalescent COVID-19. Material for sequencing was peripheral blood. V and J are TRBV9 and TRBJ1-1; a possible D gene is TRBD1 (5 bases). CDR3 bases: TGTGCCAGCAGCGTAGGCGCAGGGCTTACCCCCTTGAACACTGAAGCTTTCTTT. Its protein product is CASSVGAGLTPLNTEAFF.